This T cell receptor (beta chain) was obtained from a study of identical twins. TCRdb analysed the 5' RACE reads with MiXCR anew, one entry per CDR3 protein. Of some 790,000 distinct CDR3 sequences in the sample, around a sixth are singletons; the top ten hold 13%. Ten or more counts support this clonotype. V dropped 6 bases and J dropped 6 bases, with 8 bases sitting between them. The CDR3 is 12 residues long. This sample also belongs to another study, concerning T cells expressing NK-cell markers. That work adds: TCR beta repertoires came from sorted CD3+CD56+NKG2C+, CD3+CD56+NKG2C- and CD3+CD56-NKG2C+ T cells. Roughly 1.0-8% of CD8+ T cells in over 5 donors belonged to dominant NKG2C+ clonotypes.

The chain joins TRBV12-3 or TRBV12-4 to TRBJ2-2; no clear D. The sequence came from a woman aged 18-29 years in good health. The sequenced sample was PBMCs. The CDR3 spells CASRSSSGELFF. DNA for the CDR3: TGTGCCAGCAGGTCGTCGTCCGGGGAGCTGTTTTTT.